Given below is one T cell receptor beta chain in context. Its matching antigen is unknown. Repertoires were generated with immunoSEQ multiplex PCR, while TCRdb's copy carries only in-frame clones and drops some. The sample shows nearly 2 million clones, approximately 94% of them seen only once. This record comes from a study of shared clonotypes between healthy human individuals. For the study at large: CD4 naive cells filled three plates per donor, CD4 memory three, CD8 naive two and CD8 memory one.

Naive CD8 cells were CD45RO-negative, positively selected for CCR7, excluding terminally differentiated effector memory CD45RA+ cells. Study conclusions and caveats: The study generally estimated greater richness for naive than memory subsets.

The specimen was naive CD8+ T cells sorted from blood. This TCR was recovered from a man between 18 and 35 years old in good health.

Here the CDR3 DNA reads TGTGCCAGCAGTTTATCGGGGCAGACCAACTATGGCTACACCTTC. Residues: CASSLSGQTNYGYTF. The V gene is TRBV27, the J gene TRBJ1-2, with D tentatively TRBD1 (5 bases). The CDR3 spans 15 residues. Trimming left V 0 bases short and J 2 bases short, with 10 bases between. The germline V gene encodes CDR1 MNHEY and CDR2 SMNVEV (reference sequence).